A single sample gave rise to the 16 T cell receptor beta chains below, sequenced in a study of lymphopenia after photon versus proton radiotherapy. Only in-frame clones appear in the TCRdb table, and some are missing; sequencing was by immunoSEQ multiplex PCR. There are roughly 67,000 clones in the sample; approximately 91% occur only once, and approximately 2.9% lies in the top ten. The specimen comprised peripheral blood, sampled from a patient treated with photon-based radiotherapy. The receptors stem from a woman between 65 and 79 years old with pancreatic cancer.

The V call is TRBV28, the J call TRBJ1-4, with TRBD1 matching over 7 bases. The germline V gene encodes CDR1 MDHEN and CDR2 SYDVKM. J gave up 5 bases and V 9 bases, and 6 bases lay outside the gene matches. The CDR3 has 13 amino acids. This CDR3 reads CASTRQGNEKLFF. The CDR3 nucleotides read TGTGCCAGTACTCGACAGGGAAATGAAAAACTGTTTTTT.

The chain recombines TRBV19 with TRBJ2-1; D remains unclear. This CDR3 comprises 11 residues. Between the trimmed V and J ends, which lost 6 bases and 10 bases, there was a span of 10 bases. Germline CDR1 and CDR2: LNHDA and SQIVND (reference sequence). CDR3 sequence (DNA): TGTGCCAGTAGCTACAACGGGGAGCAGTTCTTC. It translates to CASSYNGEQFF. Variable domain in full (rest from reference TRBV19 and TRBJ2-1): DGGITQSPKYLFRKEGQNVTLSCEQNLNHDAMYWYRQDPGQGLRLIYYSQIVNDFQKGDIAEGYSVSREKKESFPLTVTSAQKNPTAFYLCASSYNGEQFFGPGTRLTVL.

The CDR3 nucleotides read TGTGCCAGCTCAACCCACGGTACTCTAGCCAAAAACATTCAGTACTTC. Amino acid sequence: CASSTHGTLAKNIQYF. The genes are TRBV5-6 and TRBJ2-4, with no clear D. V gave up 7 bases and J gave up 0 bases, with 17 bases separating them. The V gene's germline CDR1 is SGHDT and CDR2 YYEEEE. The CDR3 is 16 residues long.

The chain uses TRBV15 and TRBJ2-7; the D is unclear. Germline V lookup: CDR1 LNHNV, CDR2 YYDKDF (reference sequence). V lost 0 bases and J lost 5, with 14 bases in between. The CDR3 extends over 15 amino acids. CDR3: CATSRDQMDLDEQYF. CDR3 DNA: TGTGCCACCAGCAGAGATCAAATGGATCTCGACGAGCAGTACTTC.

The chain recombines TRBV30 with TRBJ2-3; TRBD1 is a possible D gene (6 bases). Trimming removed 8 bases at V and 3 bases at J, with 18 bases between. This CDR3 region has 14 residues. The germline V gene encodes CDR1 GTSNPN and CDR2 SVGIG (reference sequence). The chain's CDR3 is CAGAAGANTDTQYF. Written as DNA, the CDR3 is TGTGCCGGCGCGGCAGGGGCGAATACAGATACGCAGTATTTT.

J is TRBJ2-7 and V is TRBV4-1; 11 nucleotides match TRBD2. With V trimmed by 0 bases and J by 2 bases, 6 bases remained unmatched. The CDR3 consists of 17 residues. CDR1 is MGHRA, CDR2 YSYEKL, per germline. The CDR3 sequence is CASSQDIASGRPYEQYF. CDR3 nucleotides: TGCGCCAGCAGCCAAGATATTGCTAGCGGGAGGCCCTACGAGCAGTACTTC.

The CDR3 region is CASRRRLAGELFF. CDR3 coding DNA: TGTGCCAGCCGAAGACGTCTGGCCGGGGAGCTGTTTTTT. J is TRBJ2-2 and V is TRBV28; D ambiguous. CDR1 and CDR2 (germline): MDHEN, SYDVKM. Trimming shortened V by 8 bases and J by 6 bases, and 13 bases separated the two germline ends. This CDR3 is built from 13 residues. Full variable domain (missing parts from reference TRBV28 and TRBJ2-2): DVKVTQSSRYLVKRTGEKVFLECVQDMDHENMFWYRQDPGLGLRLIYFSYDVKMKEKGDIPEGYSVSREKKERFSLILESASTNQTSMYLCASRRRLAGELFFGEGSRLTVL.

This clone has a handful of counts. The V call is TRBV19, the J call TRBJ1-1, with D perhaps TRBD1 (6 bases). The CDR3 is made up of 16 amino acids. Per the germline V gene, CDR1 is LNHDA and CDR2 is SQIVND (reference sequence). Trimming removed 6 bases at V and 3 bases at J, with 20 bases between. In nucleotides, the CDR3 is TGTGCCAGTAGGACCTACCCCGGGGGCTTGGACACTGAAGCTTTCTTT. Protein sequence: CASRTYPGGLDTEAFF.

The chain employs TRBV2 and TRBJ1-2; 8 positions match TRBD1. In germline, CDR1 is SNHLY, CDR2 FYNNEI. J lost 4 bases, V lost 5 bases, and 9 bases had no gene match. The CDR3 length is 15 residues. The CDR3 nucleotides are TGTGCCAGCAGTCAGGACAGGGCAGACCTCTATGGCTACACCTTC. Its protein product is CASSQDRADLYGYTF.

The rearrangement joins TRBV6-5 to TRBJ1-5; D ambiguous. Deletions cut 1 base from V and 3 bases from J, with 7 bases between. This CDR3 is 14 amino acids long. Germline V CDR1 and CDR2: MNHEY, SVGAGI. The CDR3 DNA sequence: TGTGCCAGCAGTTACTTGGAGTCCAATCAGCCCCAGCATTTT. Translating gives CASSYLESNQPQHF.

The chain uses TRBV4-3 and TRBJ1-2; 7 bases align to TRBD1. With 0 bases clipped from V and 6 bases from J, the junction kept 13 bases outside the gene matches. The CDR3 consists of 17 residues. Germline CDR1 is LGHNA and CDR2 is YSLEER. CDR3 nucleotide sequence: TGCGCCAGCAGCCAAGAAGTCGGGTCAATAGGGGGCGATGGCTACACCTTC. Translated, it gives CASSQEVGSIGGDGYTF.

A few counts support this clone. The CDR3 reads CASSQGLARGAGELFF. CDR3 nucleotide sequence: TGTGCCAGCAGCCAGGGACTAGCGAGGGGGGCCGGGGAGCTGTTTTTT. The chain combines TRBV4-2 with TRBJ2-2; 10 nucleotides line up with TRBD2. The CDR3 has 16 amino acids. Germline V CDR1 and CDR2: LGHNA, YNFKEQ. V shed 3 bases and J 6 bases; nucleotides not matched to a gene: 7.

The chain recombines TRBV4-3 with TRBJ2-5; 9 bases match TRBD1. The V segment lost 1 base and the J segment 2 bases; nucleotides outside the gene matches: 2. Germline CDR1 reads LGHNA; CDR2 reads YSLEER. CDR3 length: 15 amino acids. The CDR3 nucleotides are TGCGCCAGCAGCCAAGGGGACAGGGAACAAGAGACCCAGTACTTC. This encodes CASSQGDREQETQYF.

V and J are TRBV4-2 and TRBJ1-5; 8 nucleotides align to TRBD1. The CDR3 sequence is 15 residues long. Per germline, CDR1 LGHNA and CDR2 YNFKEQ. V dropped 3 bases and J dropped 4; count of bases not matched to a gene: 5. The CDR3 region is CASSHIQGANQPQHF. The DNA of the CDR3 is TGTGCCAGCAGCCACATTCAGGGGGCGAATCAGCCCCAGCATTTT.

This clone has just one count. V is TRBV18 and J is TRBJ2-3; D is ambiguous. CDR1 and CDR2 (germline): KGHSH, LQKENI. With 10 bases removed from V and 0 bases from J, the gap between germline ends came to 20 bases. The CDR3 extends over 16 amino acids. Here the CDR3 DNA reads TGTGCCACCAAACCTGGTTCCAGCAGAAGCACAGATACGCAGTATTTT. Protein product: CATKPGSSRSTDTQYF.

The V call is TRBV6-5, the J call TRBJ1-4; a weak D match, TRBD1 (6 bases). The V and J ends lost 5 bases and 3 bases respectively, with 13 bases between them. The CDR3 sequence is 15 residues long. Germline CDR1 and CDR2: MNHEY and SVGAGI. In DNA form, the CDR3 reads TGTGCCAGCAGTCGGGGGGACACCCCTAATGAAAAACTGTTTTTT. Residues: CASSRGDTPNEKLFF.